This TCR beta chain was recovered during a study of control samples from healthy donors and cancer patients. Clones were read by immunoSEQ multiplex PCR, and TCRdb kept only the in-frame ones, dropping some. The sample holds some 190,000 clones, about 91% seen once. The TCR sequence derives from a man aged 30 to 39 in good health. Sequenced material: blood.

The DNA of the CDR3 is TGTGCCAGCAGCGAGACAGGGAAGATGTCCTATAATTCACCCCTCCACTTT. Protein sequence: CASSETGKMSYNSPLHF. The chain couples TRBV7-9 to TRBJ1-6; 7 bases agree with TRBD1. J was trimmed by 1 base and V by 5 bases; bases with no gene match: 8. This CDR3 is 17 amino acids long. Germline V gene lookup returns CDR1 SEHNR and CDR2 FQNEAQ (reference sequence).